This entry lists 18 T cell receptor beta chains sequenced from one sample in a study of CD8 T cells in ankylosing spondylitis. One entry per CDR3 protein, called by TCRdb with MiXCR from the 5' RACE reads. In the table there are about 69,000 distinct CDR3 sequences, approximately 5% of which are singletons. Specimen: blood, either unsorted or a sorted T cell fraction (not recorded which). Receptors were obtained from a male donor with ankylosing spondylitis or in good health (not recorded which).

At least ten counts were recorded for this clonotype. The chain carries TRBV5-1 and TRBJ2-2, with 9 bases aligning to TRBD1. V trimming: 4 bases; J trimming: 5 bases; junction bases outside the gene matches: 6. The CDR3 runs 15 residues. Germline V gives CDR1 SGHRS, CDR2 YFSETQ. The CDR3: CASSTGTGKTGELFF. The CDR3 DNA reads TGCGCCAGCAGCACCGGGACAGGGAAAACCGGGGAGCTGTTTTTT.

This clonotype was recorded at least ten times. This chain links TRBV20-1 with TRBJ1-6; D is ambiguous. Germline-derived CDR1 and CDR2 are DFQATT and SNEGSKA (reference sequence). V was shortened by 0 bases and J by 0 bases, with 9 bases between the two germline ends. The CDR3 is made up of 16 amino acids. The CDR3 here is CSARDPGSSYNSPLHF. The DNA of the CDR3 is TGCAGTGCTAGAGACCCGGGGAGCTCCTATAATTCACCCCTCCACTTT.

This clonotype was seen repeatedly, ten times or more. This chain links TRBV5-6 with TRBJ2-1; 9 positions match TRBD2. The V segment lost 5 bases and the J segment 0 bases; nucleotides outside the gene matches: 6. Germline V CDR1 and CDR2: SGHDT, YYEEEE. CDR3 length equals 16 residues. The CDR3 sequence is CASRSSGGRSYNEQFF. CDR3 DNA sequence: TGTGCCAGCAGAAGTAGCGGGGGCCGCTCCTACAATGAGCAGTTCTTC.

This clonotype has a count of ten or more. The rearrangement links TRBV7-9 to TRBJ1-5; 8 bases line up with TRBD1. Germline V CDR1 and CDR2: SEHNR, FQNEAQ (reference sequence). The CDR3 contains 13 residues. After removal of 8 bases from V and 3 bases from J, the junction contained 3 bases not matched to a gene. The CDR3 DNA reads as TGTGCCAGCGGACAGGGACCCAATCAGCCCCAGCATTTT. This gives the protein CASGQGPNQPQHF.

This clonotype was found many times. The chain couples TRBV20-1 to TRBJ1-4; 8 nucleotides match TRBD1. There are 14 residues in the CDR3. Losses at the gene ends were 3 bases for V and 3 bases for J; bases not matched to a gene: 3. Germline CDR1 DFQATT, CDR2 SNEGSKA (reference sequence). The CDR3 protein is CSARKGQANEKLFF. The CDR3 DNA follows: TGCAGTGCTAGGAAGGGACAGGCTAATGAAAAACTGTTTTTT.

This clonotype was seen ten or more times. The rearrangement uses TRBV20-1 and TRBJ2-7; possible D gene TRBD1, 6 bases. Germline values: CDR1 DFQATT, CDR2 SNEGSKA (reference sequence). Trimming took 5 bases from V and 2 from J, leaving 19 bases between them. The CDR3 covers 15 residues. CDR3 DNA: TGCAGTGCTCTTCTACCGGCAGGGGCAACCTACGAGCAGTACTTC. This translates into CSALLPAGATYEQYF.

This clonotype was found many times. This chain uses TRBV4-2 with TRBJ1-1; a weak D match, TRBD1 (6 bases). The CDR3 consists of 19 residues. Trimming took 4 bases from V and 3 from J, leaving 27 bases between them. Germline V gives CDR1 LGHNA, CDR2 YNFKEQ. The CDR3: CASSPAGSGASKGDTEAFF. Written as DNA, the CDR3 is TGTGCCAGCAGCCCAGCCGGCTCAGGGGCGAGCAAGGGCGACACTGAAGCTTTCTTT.

The table lists this clonotype with many counts. This chain uses TRBV28 with TRBJ2-1, with 8 bases lining up with TRBD1. V lost 5 bases to trimming and J lost 4 bases; unmatched junction nucleotides: 10. Per germline, CDR1 MDHEN and CDR2 SYDVKM. The CDR3 has 16 residues. This CDR3 is CASSRTGGTPYNEQFF. The CDR3 nucleotides are TGTGCCAGCAGTAGAACAGGGGGAACACCTTACAATGAGCAGTTCTTC.

This clonotype has a count of ten or more. The chain employs TRBV4-3 and TRBJ2-1, with D possibly being TRBD1 (6 bases). V lost 4 bases and J 0 bases, leaving 10 bases between the germline ends. CDR1 LGHNA and CDR2 YSLEER come from the germline V gene. The CDR3 extends over 15 amino acids. The CDR3 loop is CASSRTGSSYNEQFF. For the CDR3, the DNA is TGCGCCAGCAGCCGCACAGGGAGCTCCTACAATGAGCAGTTCTTC.

This clonotype was found many times. V gene TRBV20-1 combines with J gene TRBJ2-2; D is perhaps TRBD1 (5 bases). V was shortened by 1 base and J by 2 bases, with 8 bases between the two germline ends. Germline V gene data show CDR1 as DFQATT and CDR2 as SNEGSKA (reference sequence). CDR3 size: 14 residues. The CDR3 nucleotides are TGCAGTGCTAGAGTGGGGCCAAACACCGGGGAGCTGTTTTTT. Protein sequence: CSARVGPNTGELFF.

This clonotype was detected many times. The chain combines TRBV3-1 with TRBJ1-6, with 7 bases lining up with TRBD1. With V trimmed by 4 bases and J by 9 bases, 9 bases remained unmatched. This CDR3 is 15 amino acids long. Germline values: CDR1 LGHDT, CDR2 YNNKEL (reference sequence). CDR3 bases: TGTGCCAGCAGCCTCCGACAGGGTGTGGGTTCACCCCTCCACTTT. As protein: CASSLRQGVGSPLHF.

This clonotype was counted many times. The chain combines TRBV4-2 with TRBJ2-1, with 12 bases identical to TRBD2. Per germline, CDR1 LGHNA and CDR2 YNFKEQ. The CDR3 loop spans 14 amino acids. V shed 1 base, J shed 10 bases, and the junction held 2 bases outside the gene matches. The CDR3 DNA reads as TGTGCCAGCAGCCAAGGACTAGCGGGGGCCGAGCAGTTCTTC. Protein product: CASSQGLAGAEQFF.

This clonotype was picked up many times. At one end, the junction sequence differs from germline, possibly due to a read error. The chain links TRBV20-1 to TRBJ2-3, with TRBD2 identical over 9 bases. The CDR3 is 17 amino acids. Germline values: CDR1 DFQATT, CDR2 SNEGSKA (reference sequence). CDR3 loop: CCARESSGVPYTDTQYF. CDR3 sequence (DNA): TGCTGTGCTAGAGAGTCTAGCGGGGTCCCCTACACAGATACGCAGTATTTT.

This clonotype was counted many times. The chain links TRBV20-1 to TRBJ1-1, with D uncertain. From germline, CDR1 is DFQATT and CDR2 SNEGSKA (reference sequence). This CDR3 is 13 amino acids long. Trimming shortened V by 2 bases and J by 0 bases, and 7 bases separated the two germline ends. This CDR3 is CSARWALNTEAFF. The CDR3 DNA sequence: TGCAGTGCTAGATGGGCCCTGAACACTGAAGCTTTCTTT.

This clonotype was counted ten times or more. The chain recombines TRBV20-1 with TRBJ2-1; D is uncertain. Trimming left V 4 bases short and J 2 bases short, with 6 bases between. Germline lookup yields CDR1 DFQATT and CDR2 SNEGSKA (reference sequence). This CDR3 contains 12 residues. This CDR3 is CSANGPYNEQFF. CDR3 in DNA: TGCAGTGCTAATGGCCCCTACAATGAGCAGTTCTTC.

This clonotype was observed at least ten times. The V gene is TRBV6-2 or TRBV6-3, the J gene TRBJ2-7; 11 bases line up with TRBD1. This CDR3 spans 12 amino acids. The germline CDR1 and CDR2 sequences are MNHEY and SVGEGT. The J segment lost 5 bases and the V segment lost 11 bases, leaving 5 bases of the junction unmatched. Written as DNA, the CDR3 is TGTGCCGGGAGGACAGGGGGCCACGAGCAGTACTTC. Protein sequence: CAGRTGGHEQYF.

This clonotype was seen repeatedly, ten times or more. The V call is TRBV11-2, the J call TRBJ1-4; a possible D gene is TRBD1 (5 bases). The CDR3 contains 15 residues. Germline V gene data show CDR1 as SGHAT and CDR2 as FQNNGV. V was trimmed by 5 bases and J by 12 bases, leaving 22 bases between them. CDR3 amino acids: CASSRSGTELGELFF. CDR3 nucleotides: TGTGCCAGCAGCAGATCCGGGACCGAGCTAGGTGAACTGTTTTTT.

This clonotype was seen many times. The rearrangement links TRBV5-1 to TRBJ2-2; D gene unclear. This CDR3 comprises 13 residues. Per the germline V gene, CDR1 is SGHRS and CDR2 is YFSETQ. V was shortened by 4 bases and J by 7 bases, with 11 bases between the two germline ends. In nucleotides, the CDR3 is TGCGCCAGCAGCGCGGAAGGGAACGGGGAGCTGTTTTTT. It encodes CASSAEGNGELFF.